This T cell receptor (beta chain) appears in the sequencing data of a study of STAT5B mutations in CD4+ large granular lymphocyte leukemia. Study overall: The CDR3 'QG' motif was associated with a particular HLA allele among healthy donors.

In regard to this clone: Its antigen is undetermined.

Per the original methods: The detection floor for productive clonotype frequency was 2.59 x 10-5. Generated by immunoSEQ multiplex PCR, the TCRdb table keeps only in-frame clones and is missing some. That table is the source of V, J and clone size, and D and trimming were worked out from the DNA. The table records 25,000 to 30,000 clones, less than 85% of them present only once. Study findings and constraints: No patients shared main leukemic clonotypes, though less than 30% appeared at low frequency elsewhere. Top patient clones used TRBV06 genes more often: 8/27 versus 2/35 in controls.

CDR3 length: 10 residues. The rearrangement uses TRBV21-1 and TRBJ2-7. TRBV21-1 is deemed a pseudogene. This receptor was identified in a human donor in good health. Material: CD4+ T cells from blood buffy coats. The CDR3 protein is CASGGRGQYF. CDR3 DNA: TGTGCCAGCGGTGGACGAGGGCAGTACTTC.